This is a list of T cell receptor beta chains from one sample in a study of CDR3 diversity in severe acne. Using its own MiXCR run on the PCR reads, TCRdb lists one record per CDR3 protein. This sample carries around 83,000 distinct CDR3 sequences, approximately 49% of them seen once, and the ten largest clones take around a tenth. The specimen sequenced was blood. Every receptor here comes from a male donor with severe acne vulgaris. The CDR3 runs from the conserved cysteine through the conserved F or W. A D gene is named only where the DNA matches it firmly. Clone size is stated in some rows and not others, as once, few, many or a class when expanded.

D gene,clone size,V gene,J gene,CDR3 protein,CDR3 DNA
TRBD1,medium-sized,TRBV20-1,TRBJ2-6,CSAGDRGSSGANVLTF,TGCAGTGCTGGGGACAGGGGGTCGAGTGGGGCCAACGTCCTGACTTTC
-,-,TRBV2,TRBJ2-1,CASSASGTQYNEQFF,TGTGCCAGCAGTGCGTCCGGGACTCAGTACAATGAGCAGTTCTTC
-,-,TRBV25-1,TRBJ2-2,CASRGITNTGELFF,TGTGCCAGCAGGGGTATAACGAACACCGGGGAGCTGTTTTTT
-,-,TRBV7-9,TRBJ2-7,CASSSPARASYEQYF,TGTGCCAGCAGCTCGCCTGCCCGCGCCTCCTACGAGCAGTACTTC
TRBD1,many,TRBV20-1,TRBJ1-2,CSADGNGQVGYGYTF,TGCAGTGCTGACGGGAACGGACAGGTGGGCTATGGCTACACCTTC
TRBD1,many,TRBV12-3/TRBV12-4,TRBJ2-6,CASSPRQGSHVLTF,TGTGCCAGCAGTCCAAGACAGGGGAGTCACGTCCTGACTTTC
-,-,TRBV28,TRBJ2-6,CASSSDGHSGANVLTF,TGTGCCAGCAGTTCAGACGGGCACTCTGGGGCCAACGTCCTGACTTTC
-,many,TRBV7-9,TRBJ2-2,CASSLGKGFWNTGELFF,TGTGCCAGCAGTTTAGGCAAGGGATTCTGGAACACCGGGGAGCTGTTTTTT
TRBD2,-,TRBV6-5,TRBJ2-7,CASSRLAAVYEQYF,TGTGCCAGCTCTCGGCTAGCGGCCGTGTACGAGCAGTACTTC
TRBD1,once,TRBV5-1,TRBJ1-1,CASSLWGQQNTEASF,TGCGCCAGCAGCCTCTGGGGACAGCAGAACACTGAAGCTTCCTTT
-,many,TRBV12-3/TRBV12-4,TRBJ2-2,CATITRYTTNTGELFF,TGTGCCACTATCACCCGATACACGACGAACACCGGGGAGCTGTTTTTT